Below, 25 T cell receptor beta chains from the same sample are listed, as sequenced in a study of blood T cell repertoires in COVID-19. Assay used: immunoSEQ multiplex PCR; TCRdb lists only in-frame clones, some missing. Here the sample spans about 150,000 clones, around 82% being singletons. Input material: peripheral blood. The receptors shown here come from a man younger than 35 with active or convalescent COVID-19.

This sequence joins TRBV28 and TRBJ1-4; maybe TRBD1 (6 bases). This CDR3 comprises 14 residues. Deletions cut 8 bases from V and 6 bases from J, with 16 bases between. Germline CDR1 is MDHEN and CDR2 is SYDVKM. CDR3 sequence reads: CASGTGPNDEKLFF. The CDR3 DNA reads TGTGCCAGCGGAACAGGGCCCAATGATGAAAAACTGTTTTTT.

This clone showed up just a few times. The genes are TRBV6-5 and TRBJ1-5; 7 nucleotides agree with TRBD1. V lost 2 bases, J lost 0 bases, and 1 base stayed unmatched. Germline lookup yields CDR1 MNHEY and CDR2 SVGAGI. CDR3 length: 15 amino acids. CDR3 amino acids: CASSYGTDSNQPQHF. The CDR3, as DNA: TGTGCCAGCAGTTACGGGACAGATAGCAATCAGCCCCAGCATTTT.

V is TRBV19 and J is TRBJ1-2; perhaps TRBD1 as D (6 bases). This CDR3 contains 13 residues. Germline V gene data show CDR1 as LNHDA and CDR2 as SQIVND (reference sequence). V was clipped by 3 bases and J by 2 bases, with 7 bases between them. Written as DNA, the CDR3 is TGTGCCAGTAGTATGCAGGGGAACTATGGCTACACCTTC. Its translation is CASSMQGNYGYTF.

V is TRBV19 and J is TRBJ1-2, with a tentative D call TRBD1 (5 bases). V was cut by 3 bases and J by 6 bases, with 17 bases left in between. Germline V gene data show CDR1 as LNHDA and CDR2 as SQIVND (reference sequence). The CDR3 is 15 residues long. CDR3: CASSMGPQGINGYTF. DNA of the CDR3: TGTGCCAGTAGTATGGGCCCGCAGGGAATAAATGGCTACACCTTC.

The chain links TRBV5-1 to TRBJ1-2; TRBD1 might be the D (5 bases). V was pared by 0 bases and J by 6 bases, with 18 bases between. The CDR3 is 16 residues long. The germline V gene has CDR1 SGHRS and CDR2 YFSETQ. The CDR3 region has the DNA TGCGCCAGCAGCTTGGCCCGAATGCTGGGGCGCGATGGCTACACCTTC. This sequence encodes CASSLARMLGRDGYTF.

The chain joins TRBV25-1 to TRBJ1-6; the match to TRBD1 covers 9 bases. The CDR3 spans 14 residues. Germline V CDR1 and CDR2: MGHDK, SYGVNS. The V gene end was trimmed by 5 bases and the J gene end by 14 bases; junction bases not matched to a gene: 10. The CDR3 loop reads CASSRTGAIASLHF. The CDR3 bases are TGTGCCAGCAGTCGGACAGGGGCAATTGCATCCCTCCACTTT.

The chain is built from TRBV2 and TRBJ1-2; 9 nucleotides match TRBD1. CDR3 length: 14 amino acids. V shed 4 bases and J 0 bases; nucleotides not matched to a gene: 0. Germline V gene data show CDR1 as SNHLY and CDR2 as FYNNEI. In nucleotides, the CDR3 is TGTGCCAGCAGTGGGACAGGGGCTAACTATGGCTACACCTTC. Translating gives CASSGTGANYGYTF.

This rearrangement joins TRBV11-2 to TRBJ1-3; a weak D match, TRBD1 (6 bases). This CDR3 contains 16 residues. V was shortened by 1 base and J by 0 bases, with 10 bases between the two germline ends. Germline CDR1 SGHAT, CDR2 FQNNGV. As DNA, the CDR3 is TGTGCCAGCAGCTTAGTATGGGGGCCCTCTGGAAACACCATATATTTT. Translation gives CASSLVWGPSGNTIYF.

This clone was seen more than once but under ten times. CDR3 coding DNA: TGTGCCAGCAGGGACATAGGACTAATCGAGGAGACCCAGTACTTC. Protein: CASRDIGLIEETQYF. This chain links TRBV6-5 with TRBJ2-5; tentative D call: TRBD2 (6 bases). Trimming stripped 6 bases from V and 5 bases from J, with 19 bases between. Germline V gives CDR1 MNHEY, CDR2 SVGAGI. The CDR3 is 15 residues long.

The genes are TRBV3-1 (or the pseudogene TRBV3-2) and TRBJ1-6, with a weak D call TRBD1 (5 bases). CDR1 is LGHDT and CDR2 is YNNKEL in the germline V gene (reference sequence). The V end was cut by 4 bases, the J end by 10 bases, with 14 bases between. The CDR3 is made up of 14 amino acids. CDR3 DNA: TGTGCCAGCAGCCCAGGGCCGATTGGGTCACCCCTCCACTTT. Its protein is CASSPGPIGSPLHF.

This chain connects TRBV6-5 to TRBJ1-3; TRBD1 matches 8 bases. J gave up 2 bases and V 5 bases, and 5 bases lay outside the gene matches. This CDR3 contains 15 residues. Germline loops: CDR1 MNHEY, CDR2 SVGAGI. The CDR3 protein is CASSRSDRAGNTIYF. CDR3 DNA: TGTGCCAGCAGTCGGTCGGACAGGGCTGGAAACACCATATATTTT.

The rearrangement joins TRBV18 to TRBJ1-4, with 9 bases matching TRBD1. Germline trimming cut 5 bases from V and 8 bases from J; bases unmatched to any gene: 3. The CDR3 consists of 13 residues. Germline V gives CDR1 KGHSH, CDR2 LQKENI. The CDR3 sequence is CASSNTGGEKLFF. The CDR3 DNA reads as TGTGCCAGCTCAAATACAGGGGGCGAAAAACTGTTTTTT.

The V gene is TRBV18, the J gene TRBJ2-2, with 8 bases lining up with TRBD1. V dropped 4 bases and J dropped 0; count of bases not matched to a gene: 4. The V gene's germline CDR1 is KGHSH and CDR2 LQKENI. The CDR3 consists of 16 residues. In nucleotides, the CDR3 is TGTGCCAGCTCACGAACGACAGGGGCGAACACCGGGGAGCTGTTTTTT. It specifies CASSRTTGANTGELFF. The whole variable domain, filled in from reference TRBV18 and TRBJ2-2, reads NAGVMQNPRHLVRRRGQEARLRCSPMKGHSHVYWYRQLPEEGLKFMVYLQKENIIDESGMPKERFSAEFPKEGPSILRIQQVVRGDSAAYFCASSRTTGANTGELFFGEGSRLTVL.

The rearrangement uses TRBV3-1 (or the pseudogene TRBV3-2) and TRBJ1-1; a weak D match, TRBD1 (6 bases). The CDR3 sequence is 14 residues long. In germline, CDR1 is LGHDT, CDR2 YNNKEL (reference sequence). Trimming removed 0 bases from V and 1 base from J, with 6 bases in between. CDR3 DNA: TGTGCCAGCAGCCAAGAGGGACAGAACACTGAAGCTTTCTTT. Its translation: CASSQEGQNTEAFF.

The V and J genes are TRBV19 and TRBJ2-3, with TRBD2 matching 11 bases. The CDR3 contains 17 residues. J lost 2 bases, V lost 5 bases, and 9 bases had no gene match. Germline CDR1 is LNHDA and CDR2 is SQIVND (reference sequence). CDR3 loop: CASSSSGLAGFTDTQYF. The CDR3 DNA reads TGTGCCAGTAGTTCCTCAGGACTAGCGGGTTTCACAGATACGCAGTATTTT.

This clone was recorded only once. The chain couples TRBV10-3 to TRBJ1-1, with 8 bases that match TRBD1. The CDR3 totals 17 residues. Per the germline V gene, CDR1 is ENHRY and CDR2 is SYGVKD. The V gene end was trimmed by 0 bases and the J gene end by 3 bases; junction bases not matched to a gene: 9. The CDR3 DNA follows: TGTGCCATCAGTGAGTCGCCGGACAGGGAATGGGACACTGAAGCTTTCTTT. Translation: CAISESPDREWDTEAFF.

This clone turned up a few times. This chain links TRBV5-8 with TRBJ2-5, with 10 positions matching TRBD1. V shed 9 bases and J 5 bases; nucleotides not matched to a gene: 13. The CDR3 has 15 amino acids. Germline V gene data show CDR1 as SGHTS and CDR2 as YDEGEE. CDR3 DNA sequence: TGTGCCACAAGGACAGGGGGGCTACCAAGGGAGACCCAGTACTTC. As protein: CATRTGGLPRETQYF. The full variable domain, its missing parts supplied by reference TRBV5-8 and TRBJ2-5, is EAGVTQSPTHLIKTRGQQATLRCSPISGHTSVYWYQQALGLGLQFLLWYDEGEERNRGNFPPRFSGRQFPNYSSELNVNALELEDSALYLCATRTGGLPRETQYFGPGTRLLVL.

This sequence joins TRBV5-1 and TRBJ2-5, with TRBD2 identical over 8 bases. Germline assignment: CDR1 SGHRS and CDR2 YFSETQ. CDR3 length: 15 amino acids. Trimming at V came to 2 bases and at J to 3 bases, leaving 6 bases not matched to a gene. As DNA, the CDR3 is TGCGCCAGCAGCTTCCGGGGGGGCCTTGAAGAGACCCAGTACTTC. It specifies CASSFRGGLEETQYF.

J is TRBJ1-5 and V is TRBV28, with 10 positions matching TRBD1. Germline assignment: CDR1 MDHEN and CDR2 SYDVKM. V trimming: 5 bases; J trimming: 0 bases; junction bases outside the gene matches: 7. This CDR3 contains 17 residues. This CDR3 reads CASSGTGVGYSNQPQHF. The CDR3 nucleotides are TGTGCCAGCAGTGGGACAGGGGTAGGGTATAGCAATCAGCCCCAGCATTTT.

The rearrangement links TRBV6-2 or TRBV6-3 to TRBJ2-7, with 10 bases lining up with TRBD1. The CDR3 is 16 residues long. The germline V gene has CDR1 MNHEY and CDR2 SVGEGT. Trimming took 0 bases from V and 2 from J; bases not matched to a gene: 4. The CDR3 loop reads CASSYSRDRGTYEQYF. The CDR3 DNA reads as TGTGCCAGCAGTTACTCGAGGGACAGGGGAACCTACGAGCAGTACTTC.

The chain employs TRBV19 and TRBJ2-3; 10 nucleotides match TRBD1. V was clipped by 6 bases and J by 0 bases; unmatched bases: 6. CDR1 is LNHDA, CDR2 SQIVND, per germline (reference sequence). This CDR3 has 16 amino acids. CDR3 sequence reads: CASRRDRGQSTDTQYF. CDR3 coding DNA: TGTGCCAGTAGACGGGACAGGGGCCAGAGCACAGATACGCAGTATTTT.

CDR3 DNA sequence: TGCAGCTGTTGTCGGGATCTTCTCGATGGCTACACCTTC. Its translation: CSCCRDLLDGYTF. This chain links TRBV29-1 with TRBJ1-2; D uncertain. Trimming left V 8 bases short and J 6 bases short, with 19 bases between. The CDR3 consists of 13 residues. Germline CDR1 SQVTM, CDR2 ANQGSEA. The full variable domain, its missing parts supplied by reference TRBV29-1 and TRBJ1-2, is SAVISQKPSRDICQRGTSLTIQCQVDSQVTMMFWYRQQPGQSLTLIATANQGSEATYESGFVIDKFPISRPNLTFSTLTVSNMSPEDSSIYLCSCCRDLLDGYTFGSGTRLTVV.

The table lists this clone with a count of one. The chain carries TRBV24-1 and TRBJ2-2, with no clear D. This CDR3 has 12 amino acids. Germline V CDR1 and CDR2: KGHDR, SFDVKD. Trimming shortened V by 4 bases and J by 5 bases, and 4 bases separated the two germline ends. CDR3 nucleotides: TGTGCCACCAGTGACCTTACCGGGGAGCTGTTTTTT. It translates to CATSDLTGELFF.

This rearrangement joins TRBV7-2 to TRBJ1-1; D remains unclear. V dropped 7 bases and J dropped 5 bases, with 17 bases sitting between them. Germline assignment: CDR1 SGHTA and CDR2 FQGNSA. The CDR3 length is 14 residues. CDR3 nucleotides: TGTGCCAGCATACAAGACAACGGGAGGACTGAAGCTTTCTTT. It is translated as CASIQDNGRTEAFF. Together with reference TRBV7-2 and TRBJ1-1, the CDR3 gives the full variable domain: GAGVSQSPSNKVTEKGKDVELRCDPISGHTALYWYRQSLGQGLEFLIYFQGNSAPDKSGLPSDRFSAERTGGSVSTLTIQRTQQEDSAVYLCASIQDNGRTEAFFGQGTRLTVV.

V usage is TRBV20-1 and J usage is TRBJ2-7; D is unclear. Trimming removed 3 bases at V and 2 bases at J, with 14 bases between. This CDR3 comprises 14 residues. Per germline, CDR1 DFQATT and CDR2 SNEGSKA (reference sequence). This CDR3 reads CSASRLPGAYEQYF. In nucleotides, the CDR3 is TGCAGTGCTAGTCGGTTACCCGGTGCCTACGAGCAGTACTTC.